Below, 23 T cell receptor beta chains from the same sample are listed, as sequenced in a study of blood T cell repertoires in COVID-19. Repertoires were generated with immunoSEQ multiplex PCR, while TCRdb's copy carries only in-frame clones and drops some. The sample consists of over 200,000 clones, less than 90% of them appearing once. Sequenced sample: PBMCs or T cells enriched from blood (not recorded which). Receptor source: a woman between 40 and 50 years old who had recovered from COVID-19.

The table lists this clone with a count of one. The chain couples TRBV28 to TRBJ2-7; D may be TRBD2 (7 bases). CDR1 and CDR2 from the germline V gene are MDHEN and SYDVKM. The CDR3 consists of 17 residues. V lost 4 bases to trimming and J lost 4 bases, with 23 bases between them. This chain's CDR3 is CASSSSGTREGIYEQYF. Here the CDR3 DNA reads TGTGCCAGCAGTTCATCCGGGACAAGGGAGGGGATTTACGAGCAGTACTTC. Combining the CDR3 with reference TRBV28 and TRBJ2-7 gives the whole variable domain DVKVTQSSRYLVKRTGEKVFLECVQDMDHENMFWYRQDPGLGLRLIYFSYDVKMKEKGDIPEGYSVSREKKERFSLILESASTNQTSMYLCASSSSGTREGIYEQYFGPGTRLTVT.

The chain uses TRBV4-3 and TRBJ1-1, with 9 bases that match TRBD1. The CDR3 extends over 15 amino acids. Germline CDR1 is LGHNA and CDR2 is YSLEER. With 2 bases clipped from V and 3 bases from J, the junction kept 4 bases outside the gene matches. Here the CDR3 reads CASSQSGQGYTEAFF. In DNA form, the CDR3 reads TGCGCCAGCAGCCAATCGGGACAGGGCTACACTGAAGCTTTCTTT.

This chain joins TRBV2 and TRBJ1-1, with 8 bases fitting TRBD1. The V gene end was trimmed by 5 bases and the J gene end by 7 bases; junction bases not matched to a gene: 6. The CDR3 extends over 13 amino acids. Germline assignment: CDR1 SNHLY and CDR2 FYNNEI. The CDR3, as DNA: TGTGCCAGCAGTTTAACAGGGGGTGGTGAAGCTTTCTTT. This codes for CASSLTGGGEAFF.

V gene TRBV19 combines with J gene TRBJ2-3; TRBD2 might be the D (6 bases). This CDR3 spans 19 amino acids. V was cut by 3 bases and J by 5 bases, with 27 bases left in between. CDR1 is LNHDA and CDR2 is SQIVND in the germline V gene (reference sequence). In DNA form, the CDR3 reads TGTGCCAGTAGTATCTGGGACCCCGGGAGATCGGATAGCGGAGATACGCAGTATTTT. It encodes CASSIWDPGRSDSGDTQYF. Variable domain in full (rest from reference TRBV19 and TRBJ2-3): DGGITQSPKYLFRKEGQNVTLSCEQNLNHDAMYWYRQDPGQGLRLIYYSQIVNDFQKGDIAEGYSVSREKKESFPLTVTSAQKNPTAFYLCASSIWDPGRSDSGDTQYFGPGTRLTVL.

The rearrangement uses TRBV9 and TRBJ1-1; D might be TRBD1 (6 bases). The V gene lost 5 bases and the J gene lost 1 base, with 9 bases spanning the gap. The CDR3 totals 13 residues. Germline CDR1 and CDR2: SGDLS and YYNGEE. In nucleotides, the CDR3 is TGTGCCAGCAGTGGCAGGGGGAACACTGAAGCTTTCTTT. Its translation: CASSGRGNTEAFF.

The V gene is TRBV6-1, the J gene TRBJ2-3; TRBD2 matches at 11 bases. Germline V gives CDR1 MNHNS, CDR2 SASEGT. V was pared by 4 bases and J by 7 bases, with 13 bases of the junction left unmatched. The CDR3 runs to 17 residues. The CDR3 DNA sequence: TGTGCCAGCAGTGGCCGCGTCACTAGCGGGAGTTTGTATACGCAGTATTTT. Translating gives CASSGRVTSGSLYTQYF.

The chain uses TRBV7-2 and TRBJ1-6; D perhaps matches TRBD1 (6 bases). Germline-derived CDR1 and CDR2 are SGHTA and FQGNSA. Trimming removed 2 bases from V and 7 bases from J, with 21 bases in between. This CDR3 comprises 18 residues. The CDR3: CASSLKPPTGTLNSPLHF. The CDR3 nucleotides are TGTGCCAGCAGCTTAAAACCCCCCACCGGGACACTAAATTCACCCCTCCACTTT.

This chain joins TRBV18 and TRBJ1-2, with D possibly being TRBD1 (6 bases). Looked up from germline, CDR1 is KGHSH and CDR2 is LQKENI. The CDR3 is made up of 15 amino acids. V lost 3 bases and J lost 4, with 15 bases in between. Here the CDR3 DNA reads TGTGCCAGCTCACCGTCCCATCGACAGGTCTATGGCTACACCTTC. Translation gives CASSPSHRQVYGYTF.

V and J are TRBV7-2 and TRBJ2-7, with a tentative D call TRBD2 (6 bases). The CDR3 runs 14 residues. The V gene lost 5 bases and the J gene lost 4 bases, with 15 bases spanning the gap. The germline gives CDR1 SGHTA, CDR2 FQGNSA. In nucleotides, the CDR3 is TGTGCCAGCAGCCCTTTAGCGGAGGAATACGAGCAGTACGTC. Translating it yields CASSPLAEEYEQYV.

The chain has TRBV29-1 and TRBJ2-1; TRBD1 agrees at 10 bases. This CDR3 spans 14 amino acids. Germline CDR1 and CDR2: SQVTM and ANQGSEA. Unmatched junction bases numbered 3, after V lost 5 bases and J lost 2 bases. The CDR3 coding sequence is TGCAGCGTTCGAGGGACAGGGGCCTACAATGAGCAGTTCTTC. The encoded protein is CSVRGTGAYNEQFF.

Note on this clone: Within the sample, other DNA sequences also encode this same CDR3. The rearrangement joins TRBV6-2 or TRBV6-3 to TRBJ1-2, with D hard to call. The germline CDR1 and CDR2 sequences are MNHEY and SVGEGT. This CDR3 contains 12 residues. V was shortened by 6 bases and J by 2 bases, with 7 bases between the two germline ends. The CDR3 nucleotides are TGTGCCAGCAGCGGGCAGAACTATGGCTACACCTTC. This translates into CASSGQNYGYTF.

The CDR3 loop is CASSYKGGGFTEAFF. CDR3 DNA: TGTGCCAGCAGTTACAAGGGTGGGGGGTTCACTGAAGCTTTCTTT. The gene calls are TRBV6-5 and TRBJ1-1, with D possibly matching TRBD1 (5 bases). This CDR3 is 15 amino acids long. The germline gives CDR1 MNHEY, CDR2 SVGAGI. The V and J ends lost 2 bases and 4 bases respectively, with 14 bases between them.

This clone was counted between two and nine times. The chain is built from TRBV5-5 and TRBJ2-2, with 8 bases aligning to TRBD1. CDR3 length: 16 amino acids. V lost 3 bases and J lost 2; bases outside the gene matches: 6. Germline V gives CDR1 SGHKS, CDR2 YYEKEE (reference sequence). CDR3 region: CASSYLQGGNTGELFF. The CDR3 DNA reads as TGTGCCAGCAGCTACTTACAGGGGGGTAACACCGGGGAGCTGTTTTTT.

The V gene is TRBV9, the J gene TRBJ2-3, with D perhaps TRBD2 (6 bases). The CDR3 loop spans 14 amino acids. Germline-derived CDR1 and CDR2 are SGDLS and YYNGEE. V gave up 3 bases and J gave up 6 bases, with 14 bases separating them. The CDR3 DNA reads as TGTGCCAGCAGCGGTAGCGGACGAGGGGATACGCAGTATTTT. This sequence encodes CASSGSGRGDTQYF.

The count of this clone is one. CDR3 amino acids: CASRDPRNYNEQFF. In DNA form, the CDR3 reads TGCGCCAGTAGAGATCCTAGAAACTACAATGAGCAGTTCTTC. The chain recombines TRBV5-1 with TRBJ2-1; D ambiguous. V lost 8 bases and J lost 3, with 15 bases in between. CDR1 and CDR2 from the germline V gene are SGHRS and YFSETQ. This CDR3 region has 14 residues.

CDR3 bases: TGTGCCAGCAGTCCCCTCAACAGGGACCGTAATTCACCCCTCCACTTT. It codes for CASSPLNRDRNSPLHF. V is TRBV6-6 and J is TRBJ1-6; D possibly corresponds to TRBD1 (6 bases). The CDR3 has 16 residues. Germline CDR1 reads MNHNY; CDR2 reads SVGAGI (reference sequence). Between the trimmed V and J ends, which lost 5 bases and 6 bases, there was a span of 17 bases.

The V call is TRBV2, the J call TRBJ1-1, with 8 bases lining up with TRBD1. J lost 6 bases, V lost 7 bases, and 13 bases had no gene match. This CDR3 region has 15 residues. CDR1 is SNHLY and CDR2 is FYNNEI in the germline V gene. The CDR3 here is CASMLRMTGDPEAFF. DNA of the CDR3: TGTGCCAGCATGCTACGGATGACAGGGGATCCTGAAGCTTTCTTT.

The chain combines TRBV19 with TRBJ2-7, with D tentatively TRBD1 (6 bases). The CDR3 runs 12 residues. Looked up from germline, CDR1 is LNHDA and CDR2 is SQIVND (reference sequence). Trimming shortened V by 10 bases and J by 7 bases, and 17 bases separated the two germline ends. DNA for the CDR3: TGTGCCACCGGGACACCCTATGGGGAGCAGTACTTC. This translates into CATGTPYGEQYF. Combining the CDR3 with reference TRBV19 and TRBJ2-7 gives the whole variable domain DGGITQSPKYLFRKEGQNVTLSCEQNLNHDAMYWYRQDPGQGLRLIYYSQIVNDFQKGDIAEGYSVSREKKESFPLTVTSAQKNPTAFYLCATGTPYGEQYFGPGTRLTVT.

The gene calls are TRBV5-1 and TRBJ2-3; TRBD1 aligns across 9 bases. V dropped 1 base and J dropped 4; count of bases not matched to a gene: 7. CDR1 SGHRS and CDR2 YFSETQ come from the germline V gene. The length of the CDR3 is 16 residues. The CDR3 sequence: CASSLIGTGLPDTQYF. DNA of the CDR3: TGCGCCAGCAGCTTGATTGGGACAGGGCTTCCAGATACGCAGTATTTT.

This clone was detected only once. The V call is TRBV5-1, the J call TRBJ2-3; D is perhaps TRBD2 (6 bases). This CDR3 is built from 17 residues. The germline V and J ends were trimmed by 0 bases and 0 bases, with 14 bases remaining between them. Germline CDR1 and CDR2: SGHRS and YFSETQ. In DNA form, the CDR3 reads TGCGCCAGCAGCTTGGTTTCGGGCGGGACTAGCACAGATACGCAGTATTTT. Its translation is CASSLVSGGTSTDTQYF.

J is TRBJ2-3 and V is TRBV5-8, with 10 bases fitting TRBD2. J lost 4 bases, V lost 6 bases, and 8 bases had no gene match. Germline V lookup: CDR1 SGHTS, CDR2 YDEGEE. CDR3 size: 15 residues. CDR3 in DNA: TGTGCCAGCAATCTTCTAGCGGGAGCCGCAGATACGCAGTATTTT. Protein: CASNLLAGAADTQYF.

The rearrangement joins TRBV9 to TRBJ2-1, with TRBD2 matching 10 bases. The V and J ends lost 6 bases and 0 bases, in that order; junction bases with no gene match: 3. The germline V gene encodes CDR1 SGDLS and CDR2 YYNGEE. The CDR3 contains 15 residues. The CDR3, as DNA: TGTGCCAGCACGAGGACTAGCGGCTCCTACAATGAGCAGTTCTTC. This codes for CASTRTSGSYNEQFF.

CDR3 bases: TGTGCCAGCAGCTGGACAGGGTATGGCTACACCTTC. Translation gives CASSWTGYGYTF. The chain carries TRBV28 and TRBJ1-2; 8 bases are shared with TRBD1. CDR1 is MDHEN and CDR2 is SYDVKM in the germline V gene. The V gene end was trimmed by 6 bases and the J gene end by 5 bases; junction bases not matched to a gene: 2. The CDR3 runs to 12 residues.